The clone carrying this T cell receptor beta chain has a handful of counts. What it binds is not known. Trimming shortened V by 0 bases and J by 2 bases, and 11 bases separated the two germline ends. Germline V gene data show CDR1 as MNHEY and CDR2 as SVGAGI. The CDR3 is 15 amino acids. 5'RACE template switching generated TCR cDNA, adding a universal primer site and UMIs. MiXCR, run by TCRdb on the 5' RACE reads, gives a single entry per CDR3 protein. Of around 500,000 distinct CDR3 sequences listed, roughly 22% are singletons. These data are taken from a study of T cells after yellow fever vaccination. Study conclusions and caveats: Subsequent to the booster, the majority of primary-vaccination clones reappeared (roughly 97% CD4, 88% CD8).

This TCR came from a man aged 18-30 years who received the YFV17D yellow fever vaccine. The V call is TRBV6-5, the J call TRBJ2-7; a possible D gene is TRBD2 (6 bases). The sample here was PBMCs, taken roughly 23 days after the first yellow fever vaccination. The CDR3 reads CASSYSSAGPYEQYF. The CDR3 bases are TGTGCCAGCAGTTACTCGTCGGCGGGGCCCTACGAGCAGTACTTC.